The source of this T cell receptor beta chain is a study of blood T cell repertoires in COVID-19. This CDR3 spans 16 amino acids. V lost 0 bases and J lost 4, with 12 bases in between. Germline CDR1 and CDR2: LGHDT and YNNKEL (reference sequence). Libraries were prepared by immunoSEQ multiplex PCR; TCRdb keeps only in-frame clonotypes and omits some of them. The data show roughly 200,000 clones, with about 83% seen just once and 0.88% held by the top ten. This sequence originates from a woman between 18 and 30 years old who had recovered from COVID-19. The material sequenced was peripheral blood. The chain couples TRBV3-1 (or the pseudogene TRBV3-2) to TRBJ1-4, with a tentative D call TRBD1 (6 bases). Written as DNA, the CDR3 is TGTGCCAGCAGCCAAGACCATGGGGGCCTTAATGAAAAACTGTTTTTT. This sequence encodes CASSQDHGGLNEKLFF.